One and the same sample provided the 2 T cell receptor beta chains below, sequenced in a study of beta chain features in type 1 diabetes. As every portion of the isolated RNA was reverse transcribed, the sequencing read expressed TCRB transcripts. Measured with immunoSEQ multiplex PCR; TCRdb has only the in-frame clones, and not every one. The sample has 900,000 or so clones, about 17% seen once. The sequencing input was naive CD4+ T cells from blood. The receptors come from a woman younger than 35 in good health.

This rearrangement joins TRBV5-4 to TRBJ2-3, with 8 positions matching TRBD1. The CDR3 covers 13 residues. Germline CDR1 reads SGHNT; CDR2 reads YYREEE (reference sequence). After removal of 4 bases from V and 5 bases from J, the junction contained 3 bases not matched to a gene. Here the CDR3 DNA reads TGTGCCAGCAGCAAACAGGGGGGAGATACGCAGTATTTT. Its protein product is CASSKQGGDTQYF.

This chain joins TRBV27 and TRBJ2-1; maybe TRBD2 (6 bases). Germline lookup yields CDR1 MNHEY and CDR2 SMNVEV (reference sequence). Trimming cost V 4 bases and J 12 bases, with 19 bases left between them. This CDR3 comprises 14 residues. The CDR3 protein is CASSSSATTIWQFF. CDR3 in DNA: TGTGCCAGCAGTTCTAGCGCCACAACAATTTGGCAGTTCTTC.